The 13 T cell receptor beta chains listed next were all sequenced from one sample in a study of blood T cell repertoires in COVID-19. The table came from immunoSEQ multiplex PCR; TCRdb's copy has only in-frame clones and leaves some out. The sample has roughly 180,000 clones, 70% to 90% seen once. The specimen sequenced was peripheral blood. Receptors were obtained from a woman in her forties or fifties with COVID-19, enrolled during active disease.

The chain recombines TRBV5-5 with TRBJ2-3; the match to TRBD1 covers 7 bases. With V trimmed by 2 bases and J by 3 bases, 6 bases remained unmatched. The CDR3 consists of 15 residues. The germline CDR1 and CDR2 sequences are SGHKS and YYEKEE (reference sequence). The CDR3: CASSFTGVGTDTQYF. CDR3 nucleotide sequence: TGTGCCAGCAGCTTTACAGGGGTGGGGACAGATACGCAGTATTTT.

The CDR3 protein is CAWSITSGGANTGELFF. The CDR3 DNA reads as TGTGCCTGGAGTATAACTAGCGGGGGGGCCAACACCGGGGAGCTGTTTTTT. The gene calls are TRBV30 and TRBJ2-2; 13 bases fit TRBD2. Trimming at V came to 2 bases and at J to 2 bases, leaving 5 bases not matched to a gene. Germline V CDR1 and CDR2: GTSNPN, SVGIG (reference sequence). The CDR3 totals 17 residues. Filled out from reference TRBV30 and TRBJ2-2, the complete variable domain reads SQTIHQWPATLVQPVGSPLSLECTVEGTSNPNLYWYRQAAGRGLQLLFYSVGIGQISSEVPQNLSASRPQDRQFILSSKKLLLSDSGFYLCAWSITSGGANTGELFFGEGSRLTVL.

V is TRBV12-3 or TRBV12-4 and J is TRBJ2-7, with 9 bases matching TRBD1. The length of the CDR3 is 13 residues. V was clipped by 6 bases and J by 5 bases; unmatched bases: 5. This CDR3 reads CASRDRGENEQYF. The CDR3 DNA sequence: TGTGCCAGCAGGGACAGGGGTGAGAACGAGCAGTACTTC.

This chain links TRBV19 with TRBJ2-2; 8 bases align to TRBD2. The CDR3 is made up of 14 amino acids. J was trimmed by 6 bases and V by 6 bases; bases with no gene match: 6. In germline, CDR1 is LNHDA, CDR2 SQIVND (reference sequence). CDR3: CASRGLVSPGELFF. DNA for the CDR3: TGTGCCAGTAGGGGACTAGTTTCCCCCGGGGAGCTGTTTTTT.

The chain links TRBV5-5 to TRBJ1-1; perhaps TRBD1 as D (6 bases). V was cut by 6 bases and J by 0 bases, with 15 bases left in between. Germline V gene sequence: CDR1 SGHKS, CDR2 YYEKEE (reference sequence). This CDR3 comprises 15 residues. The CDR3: CASTNREGMNTEAFF. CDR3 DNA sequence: TGTGCCAGCACAAACAGGGAGGGTATGAACACTGAAGCTTTCTTT.

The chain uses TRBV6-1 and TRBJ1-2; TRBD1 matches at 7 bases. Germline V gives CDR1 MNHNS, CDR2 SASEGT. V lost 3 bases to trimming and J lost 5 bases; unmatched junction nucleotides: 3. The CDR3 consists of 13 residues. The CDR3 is CASSDPGGYGYTF. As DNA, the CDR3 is TGTGCCAGCAGTGACCCAGGGGGTTATGGCTACACCTTC.

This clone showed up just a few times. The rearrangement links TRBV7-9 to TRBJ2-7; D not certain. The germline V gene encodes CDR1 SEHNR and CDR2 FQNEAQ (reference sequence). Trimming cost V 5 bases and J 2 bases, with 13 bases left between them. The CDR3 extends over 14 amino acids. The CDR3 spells CASSPRQTPYEQYF. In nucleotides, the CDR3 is TGTGCCAGCAGCCCCCGACAAACCCCCTACGAGCAGTACTTC. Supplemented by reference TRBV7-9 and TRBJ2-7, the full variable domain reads DTGVSQNPRHKITKRGQNVTFRCDPISEHNRLYWYRQTLGQGPEFLTYFQNEAQLEKSRLLSDRFSAERPKGSFSTLEIQRTEQGDSAMYLCASSPRQTPYEQYFGPGTRLTVT.

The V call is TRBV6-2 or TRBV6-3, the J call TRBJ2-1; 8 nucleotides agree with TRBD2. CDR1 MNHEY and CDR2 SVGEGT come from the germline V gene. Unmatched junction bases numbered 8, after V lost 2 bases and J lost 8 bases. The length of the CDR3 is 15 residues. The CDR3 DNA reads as TGTGCCAGCAGTTACGGGCTAGCGGGTTACGATGAGCAGTTCTTC. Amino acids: CASSYGLAGYDEQFF.

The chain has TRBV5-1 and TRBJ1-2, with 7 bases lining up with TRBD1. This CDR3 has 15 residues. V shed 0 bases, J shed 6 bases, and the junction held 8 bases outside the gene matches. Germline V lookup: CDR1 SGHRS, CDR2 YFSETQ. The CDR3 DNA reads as TGCGCCAGCAGCTTGGCCAGGGGGTATGGGAATGGCTACACCTTC. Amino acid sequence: CASSLARGYGNGYTF.

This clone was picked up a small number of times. This chain's CDR3 is CASSEASAGSYGYTF. For the CDR3, the DNA is TGTGCCAGCAGTGAAGCATCGGCGGGCAGTTATGGCTACACCTTC. This chain connects TRBV6-1 to TRBJ1-2; D unresolved. Looked up from germline, CDR1 is MNHNS and CDR2 is SASEGT. V shed 0 bases and J shed 5 bases, with 13 bases lying between them. This CDR3 is built from 15 residues.

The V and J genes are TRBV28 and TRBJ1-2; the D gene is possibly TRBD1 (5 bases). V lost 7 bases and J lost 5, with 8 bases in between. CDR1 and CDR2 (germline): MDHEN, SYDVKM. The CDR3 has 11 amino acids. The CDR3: CASNQGYGYTF. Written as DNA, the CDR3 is TGTGCCAGCAATCAGGGATATGGCTACACCTTC.

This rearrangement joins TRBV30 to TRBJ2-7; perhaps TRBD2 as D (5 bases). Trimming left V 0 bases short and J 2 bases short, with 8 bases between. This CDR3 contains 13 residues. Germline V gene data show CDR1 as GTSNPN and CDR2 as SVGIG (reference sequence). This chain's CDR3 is CAWSVEGTYEQYF. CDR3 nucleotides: TGTGCCTGGAGTGTAGAGGGAACCTACGAGCAGTACTTC.

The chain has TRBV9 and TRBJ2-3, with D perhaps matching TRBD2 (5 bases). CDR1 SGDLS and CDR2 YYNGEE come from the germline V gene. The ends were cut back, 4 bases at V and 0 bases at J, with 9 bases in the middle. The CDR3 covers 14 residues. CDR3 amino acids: CASSRTSSTDTQYF. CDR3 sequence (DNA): TGTGCCAGCAGCAGGACTTCTAGCACAGATACGCAGTATTTT.